This T cell receptor (beta chain) was sequenced in a study of blood T cell repertoires in COVID-19. Turning to the study itself: Samples representing acute and convalescent COVID-19 were sourced from the United States, Italy and Spain. T cells, B-cell-depleted T cells, or PBMCs provided the cDNA or gDNA that served as material.

Original handling: Reference gene primers were amplified, and this amplification served to estimate nucleated cell counts. TCRdb keeps only in-frame clones here, not all; method: immunoSEQ multiplex PCR. That table supplies the V and J calls and clone size; D and trimming were determined from the DNA. The sample has around 280,000 clones, around four fifths seen once; the top ten hold approximately 3.8%. The CDR3 contains 15 residues. V lost 4 bases and J lost 7; bases outside the gene matches: 13. In germline, CDR1 is LGHNA, CDR2 YNFKEQ. Sequencing input: peripheral blood. This sequence was found in a woman aged 45-60 years with active or convalescent COVID-19. The chain is built from TRBV4-2 and TRBJ2-7; 7 bases align to TRBD2. CDR3 bases: TGTGCCAGCAGCCTGGGGGGGAGCGTCCCTGGGGAGCAGTACTTC. Protein: CASSLGGSVPGEQYF.